This is a list of T cell receptor beta chains from one sample in a study of identical twins. TCRdb fed the 5' RACE reads into MiXCR, producing one record per CDR3 protein. The repertoire has about 530,000 distinct CDR3 sequences, approximately 20% of them found once; the top ten carry approximately 0.52%. These data are also associated with another study on yellow fever vaccine responses in identical twins.

The material sequenced was CD4+ T cells sorted from blood. These TCRs come from a woman aged 18-29 years in good health. Both conserved end residues are part of each CDR3. D genes are given only for firm matches. Expanded clones get a size class; other rows say once, few or many, or leave the size out.

>TRBV28|TRBJ2-3|NA|NA
CASSALRTSTDTQYF
TGTGCCAGCAGCGCCCTCCGAACTAGCACAGATACGCAGTATTTT
>TRBV25-1|TRBJ2-7|TRBD1|few
CASSESLFRDRGVAEQYF
TGTGCCAGCAGTGAATCTCTATTCCGGGACAGGGGTGTCGCCGAGCAGTACTTC
>TRBV7-9|TRBJ1-2|NA|NA
CASSLGGPGYTF
TGTGCCAGCAGCTTGGGAGGGCCTGGCTACACCTTC
>TRBV4-1|TRBJ2-1|TRBD2|NA
CASSQDPTSGEQFF
TGCGCCAGCAGCCAAGATCCCACTAGCGGCGAGCAGTTCTTC
>TRBV5-1|TRBJ1-4|NA|NA
CASSLAPGRKNEKLFF
TGCGCCAGCAGCTTAGCCCCGGGACGGAAGAATGAAAAACTGTTTTTT
>TRBV27|TRBJ1-4|NA|NA
CASRSGGAREKLFF
TGTGCCAGCAGGTCCGGGGGCGCGAGGGAAAAACTGTTTTTT
>TRBV5-6|TRBJ2-7|NA|few
CASSGGSRREQYF
TGTGCCAGCAGCGGGGGGTCCCGTCGCGAGCAGTACTTC
>TRBV25-1|TRBJ2-1|NA|NA
CASSGTLNEQFF
TGTGCCAGCAGTGGGACACTCAATGAGCAGTTCTTC
>TRBV20-1|TRBJ2-2|NA|NA
CSVQVGRNTGELFF
TGCAGTGTCCAGGTTGGGCGGAACACCGGGGAGCTGTTTTTT
>TRBV6-1|TRBJ2-1|TRBD2|few
CASRAGGRGEQFF
TGTGCCAGCAGGGCGGGGGGGCGCGGTGAGCAGTTCTTC
>TRBV9|TRBJ2-7|NA|NA
CASSVVPSETYEQYF
TGTGCCAGCAGCGTAGTTCCTAGCGAAACCTACGAGCAGTACTTC
>TRBV5-1|TRBJ1-1|TRBD1|few
CASSQGTVDTEAFF
TGCGCCAGCAGCCAGGGGACAGTCGACACTGAAGCTTTCTTT
>TRBV13|TRBJ2-7|TRBD2|few
CASSSGGRSSYEQYF
TGTGCCAGCAGCTCGGGAGGGAGGTCCTCCTACGAGCAGTACTTC
>TRBV5-5|TRBJ2-7|TRBD1|NA
CASSFLGQGAYEQYF
TGTGCCAGCAGCTTCTTAGGACAGGGGGCGTACGAGCAGTACTTC
>TRBV28|TRBJ1-5|NA|few
CASSLWDSSNQPQHF
TGTGCCAGCAGTTTATGGGACAGTAGCAATCAGCCCCAGCATTTT
>TRBV5-1|TRBJ2-1|TRBD1|few
CASSLATQGDEQFF
TGCGCCAGCAGCTTGGCGACGCAGGGGGATGAGCAGTTCTTC
>TRBV6-1|TRBJ2-1|NA|NA
CASSPRGSPMYNEQFF
TGTGCCAGCAGTCCGCGGGGATCCCCAATGTACAATGAGCAGTTCTTC
>TRBV24-1|TRBJ2-3|NA|few
CATSGGLPDTQYF
TGTGCCACCAGTGGAGGCCTTCCAGATACGCAGTATTTT
>TRBV5-1|TRBJ2-2|TRBD1|many
CASSWDSRANTGELFF
TGCGCCAGCAGCTGGGACAGCCGCGCGAACACCGGGGAGCTGTTTTTT
>TRBV28|TRBJ1-2|NA|few
CASSSDSYGYTF
TGTGCCAGCAGTTCGGACAGCTATGGCTACACCTTC
>TRBV5-1|TRBJ2-3|NA|few
CASSREPPSTDTQYF
TGCGCCAGCAGCCGGGAGCCCCCTTCCACAGATACGCAGTATTTT
>TRBV5-1|TRBJ2-3|NA|NA
CASSLESEQGTDTQYF
TGCGCCAGCAGCTTGGAAAGTGAACAAGGCACAGATACGCAGTATTTT
>TRBV6-5|TRBJ2-4|NA|NA
CASSYSIGASKNIQYF
TGTGCCAGCAGTTACTCGATCGGTGCCAGTAAGAACATTCAGTACTTC
>TRBV6-1|TRBJ1-2|TRBD1|few
CASRRQGYGYTF
TGTGCCAGCAGACGACAGGGGTATGGCTACACCTTC
>TRBV12-3/TRBV12-4|TRBJ2-7|TRBD1|NA
CASRTGFSYEQYF
TGTGCCAGCAGGACAGGGTTCTCCTACGAGCAGTACTTC
>TRBV5-1|TRBJ2-3|NA|few
CASSSHAQDTQYF
TGCGCCAGCAGCTCGCATGCCCAGGATACGCAGTATTTT
>TRBV5-1|TRBJ2-2|NA|NA
CASSLGAGPRTGELFF
TGCGCCAGCAGCTTGGGGGCAGGGCCAAGGACCGGGGAGCTGTTTTTT
>TRBV4-1|TRBJ2-3|TRBD2|few
CASSQGPGLAGGPRDTDTQYF
TGCGCCAGCAGCCAAGGACCGGGACTAGCGGGGGGGCCCCGGGACACAGATACGCAGTATTTT
>TRBV21-1|TRBJ2-6|NA|NA
CASSIQKGVQGTSSGANVLTF
TGTGCCAGCAGCATCCAAAAAGGGGTACAGGGGACCTCATCTGGGGCCAACGTCCTGACTTTC
>TRBV12-3/TRBV12-4|TRBJ2-1|TRBD2|few
CASSPTRLAGYVDEQFF
TGTGCCAGCAGTCCAACCCGGCTAGCGGGATATGTGGATGAGCAGTTCTTC
>TRBV6-5|TRBJ2-1|NA|NA
CASSYSLRAYNEQFF
TGTGCCAGCAGTTATTCCTTGCGGGCCTACAATGAGCAGTTCTTC
>TRBV3-1|TRBJ2-2|TRBD1|few
CASSQVGTENTGELFF
TGTGCCAGCAGCCAAGTGGGGACAGAAAACACCGGGGAGCTGTTTTTT
>TRBV10-3|TRBJ1-1|NA|NA
CAISATGGTEAFF
TGTGCCATCAGTGCGACAGGAGGGACTGAAGCTTTCTTT
>TRBV4-2|TRBJ1-2|NA|NA
CASSPEWTAHYGYTF
TGTGCCAGCAGCCCCGAGTGGACAGCCCACTATGGCTACACCTTC
>TRBV7-8|TRBJ2-1|TRBD1|few
CASSLNTGVLSSYNEQFF
TGTGCCAGCAGCTTAAATACAGGGGTCTTAAGCTCCTACAATGAGCAGTTCTTC
>TRBV28|TRBJ2-7|NA|few
CASRTPTSDRGGYEQYF
TGTGCCAGCAGGACCCCAACCAGCGACCGCGGTGGGTACGAGCAGTACTTC
>TRBV12-5|TRBJ2-1|NA|NA
CASGTREQFF
TGTGCTAGTGGTACACGTGAGCAGTTCTTC
>TRBV4-1|TRBJ1-1|NA|NA
CASGLQGKNTEAFF
TGCGCCAGCGGTCTACAGGGAAAGAACACTGAAGCTTTCTTT
>TRBV24-1|TRBJ2-5|NA|NA
CATSSGRGMETQYF
TGTGCCACCAGTTCCGGACGCGGGATGGAGACCCAGTACTTC
>TRBV7-2|TRBJ2-5|TRBD2|NA
CASSSSPAASGGFETQYF
TGTGCCAGCAGCTCTAGCCCAGCAGCTAGCGGGGGATTTGAGACCCAGTACTTC
>TRBV12-3/TRBV12-4|TRBJ1-2|NA|few
CASSSGPSYGYTF
TGTGCCAGCAGTTCCGGACCCTCCTATGGCTACACCTTC
>TRBV6-2/TRBV6-3|TRBJ2-2|NA|few
CASRSIGELFF
TGTGCCAGCAGAAGTATCGGGGAGCTGTTTTTT
>TRBV24-1|TRBJ2-1|TRBD2|few
CATSDPLAGGRRNEQFF
TGTGCCACCAGTGATCCCCTAGCGGGAGGTAGGCGGAATGAGCAGTTCTTC
>TRBV5-1|TRBJ2-1|NA|many
CASSLGISYNEQFF
TGCGCCAGCAGCTTGGGGATCAGCTACAATGAGCAGTTCTTC
>TRBV3-1|TRBJ1-2|TRBD1|few
CASSQPGQRKKISGYTF
TGTGCCAGCAGCCAGCCGGGACAGCGAAAAAAAATCTCTGGCTACACCTTC
>TRBV5-1|TRBJ2-5|TRBD1|NA
CASSLAGGQARQETQYF
TGCGCCAGCAGCTTGGCGGGCGGACAGGCGCGCCAAGAGACCCAGTACTTC
>TRBV2|TRBJ1-1|NA|few
CASSEEVITEAFF
TGTGCCAGCAGTGAAGAGGTAATCACTGAAGCTTTCTTT